Listed below are T cell receptor beta chains from one sample, sequenced in a study of T-cell memory formation after mild COVID-19. TCRdb independently ran MiXCR on the 5' RACE reads; one entry per CDR3 protein. The sample lists around 410,000 distinct CDR3 sequences, 23% occurring once. Source material: PBMCs or a T cell subset sorted from them (not recorded which). The source of these receptors is an adult woman who had mild COVID-19 (a few samples of this study predate the infection). Cell type and time point are not known. Both conserved end residues are part of each CDR3. A D gene is named only where the DNA matches it firmly. Clone size is shown for a subset of rows, as once, few, many or a class of expanded clone.

J	D	size	V	CDR3	DNA
TRBJ2-7	.	.	TRBV6-2/TRBV6-3	CASSFSRTTGGEQYF	TGTGCCAGCAGTTTCTCCAGAACTACCGGAGGCGAGCAGTACTTC
TRBJ2-5	.	.	TRBV25-1	CASSKPPQETQYF	TGTGCCAGCAGCAAACCCCCCCAAGAGACCCAGTACTTC
TRBJ1-1	.	many	TRBV7-9	CASSLEGGTEAFF	TGTGCCAGCAGCTTGGAAGGGGGCACTGAAGCTTTCTTT
TRBJ1-2	TRBD1	few	TRBV6-1	CASSDRRDSSYGYTF	TGTGCCAGCAGTGACAGGAGGGACAGCTCCTATGGCTACACCTTC
TRBJ2-7	TRBD1	.	TRBV20-1	CSARDGQGQGAYEQYF	TGCAGTGCTAGAGATGGGCAAGGACAGGGGGCTTACGAGCAGTACTTC
TRBJ1-2	.	once	TRBV4-1	CASSQGFQEGRGASGYTF	TGCGCCAGCAGCCAAGGCTTTCAGGAGGGTAGGGGCGCGAGTGGCTACACCTTC
TRBJ2-7	.	few	TRBV4-1	CASSQDLYTSYEQYF	TGCGCCAGCAGCCAAGATCTGTACACCTCCTACGAGCAGTACTTC
TRBJ2-7	TRBD1	few	TRBV3-1	CASSQGEGTGSSYEQYF	TGTGCCAGCAGCCAAGGAGAAGGGACAGGGAGCTCCTACGAGCAGTACTTC
TRBJ2-3	.	few	TRBV15	CATSRVGAALSTDTQYF	TGTGCCACCAGCAGAGTTGGGGCCGCCCTAAGCACAGATACGCAGTATTTT
TRBJ2-5	TRBD2	.	TRBV5-1	CASSLVPSGGAQETQYF	TGCGCCAGCAGCTTGGTCCCTAGCGGGGGGGCCCAGGAGACCCAGTACTTC
TRBJ1-2	.	.	TRBV25-1	CASSAHLVSF	TGTGCCAGCAGTGCCCACCTTGTCTCCTTC
TRBJ2-3	TRBD2	few	TRBV12-3/TRBV12-4	CASSNPGLALSVPDTQYF	TGTGCCAGCAGCAATCCGGGACTAGCCCTATCTGTCCCAGATACGCAGTATTTT
TRBJ2-2	.	few	TRBV5-1	CASSLAPSFDTGELFF	TGCGCCAGCAGCTTGGCCCCTAGCTTCGACACCGGGGAGCTGTTTTTT
TRBJ2-3	.	.	TRBV5-1	CASSLLGAGTDTQYF	TGCGCCAGCAGCCTTTTGGGGGCTGGCACAGATACGCAGTATTTT
TRBJ2-6	.	.	TRBV20-1	CSAPTGYGANVLTF	TGCAGTGCTCCTACAGGGTATGGGGCCAACGTCCTGACTTTC
TRBJ1-1	.	.	TRBV5-1	CASSLTPTNTEAFF	TGCGCCAGCAGCTTAACACCCACGAACACTGAAGCTTTCTTT
TRBJ2-3	.	few	TRBV11-2	CASSLAGNTQYF	TGTGCCAGCAGCTTAGCGGGTAATACGCAGTATTTT